This T cell receptor beta chain was recorded in a study of blood T cell repertoires in COVID-19. Turning to the study itself: PBMCs, B-cell-depleted T cells, or T cells were the source of the cDNA or gDNA that made up the material.

This clone came up once. Authors' analysis steps: Amplifying reference gene primers gave estimates of nucleated cell counts. Here immunoSEQ multiplex PCR was the method, and the copy in TCRdb shows in-frame clones only, minus some. V, J and clone size are taken as reported in that table, and D and trimming were inferred from the DNA itself. The sample contains about 190,000 clones, more than 75% of which appear only once. V was trimmed by 0 bases and J by 6 bases, leaving 15 bases between them. The CDR3 runs to 16 residues. Germline CDR1 is SGHNT and CDR2 is YYREEE (reference sequence). The receptor was derived from a human donor in a cohort sampled during active COVID-19. The sequenced material came from peripheral blood. The chain uses TRBV5-4 and TRBJ2-2; D is possibly TRBD2 (6 bases). DNA of the CDR3: TGTGCCAGCAGCTTGGAGTTTGGGCGGGGTCCCGGGGAGCTGTTTTTT. It encodes CASSLEFGRGPGELFF.